A selection of T cell receptor beta chains follows, all from one sample in a study of shared clonotypes between healthy human individuals. Data came from immunoSEQ multiplex PCR; TCRdb stores just in-frame clones and leaves some out. The table shows approximately 2,200,000 clones, with approximately 94% occurring only once. Sequenced input: naive CD8+ T cells from PBMCs. Every receptor here comes from a man younger than 35 in good health. Some clones in this sample may be carry-over from other donors' samples. Each CDR3 is given with its conserved first and last residue. D genes are given only for firm matches. Clone size is not always given. Where it is, it says once, few, many or a class for expanded clones.

j_call,clone_size,cdr3_length,v_call,d_call,cdr3_nt,cdr3_aa
TRBJ2-4,-,16,TRBV28,-,TGTGCCAGCAGTTTACCCCCATCCGAAACCAAAAACATTCAGTACTTC,CASSLPPSETKNIQYF
TRBJ1-1,-,14,TRBV4-1,TRBD1,TGCGCCAGCAGTTGGGGACAGGGTGGCACTGAAGCTTTCTTT,CASSWGQGGTEAFF
TRBJ2-1,-,15,TRBV9,TRBD2,TGTGCCAGCAGCGCCCCGGGACTAGCTCCCTATGAGCAGTTCTTC,CASSAPGLAPYEQFF
TRBJ2-7,-,11,TRBV5-6,TRBD2,TGTGCCAGCAGCAGCGGGGGCGAGCAGTACTTC,CASSSGGEQYF
TRBJ2-2,-,17,TRBV5-1,-,TGCGCCAGCAGCCCACGGACAGTCCACGAAAGGACCGGGGAGCTGTTTTTT,CASSPRTVHERTGELFF
TRBJ1-1,-,13,TRBV7-9,-,TGTGCCAGCAGCTTAGGACAGCCCACTGAAGCTTTCTTT,CASSLGQPTEAFF
TRBJ1-5,once,20,TRBV27,TRBD1,TGTGCCAGCAGTCCGAACTCACGGACAGGTTCTGCATATAGCAATCAGCCCCAGCATTTT,CASSPNSRTGSAYSNQPQHF
TRBJ2-7,-,14,TRBV29-1,TRBD2,TGCAGCGTAGGGACGACTAGCGGCTCCTACGGGCAGTACTTC,CSVGTTSGSYGQYF
TRBJ2-1,-,15,TRBV27,TRBD2,TGTGCCAGCACCGAAGGCGGGGGGCGAGGGAATGAGCAGTTCTTC,CASTEGGGRGNEQFF
TRBJ2-5,-,14,TRBV6-1,TRBD1,TGTGCCAGCAGTGACCGGGACAGCCAAGAGACCCAGTACTTC,CASSDRDSQETQYF
TRBJ1-2,-,16,TRBV30,-,TGTGCCTGGTACAATAGTCCGGGAGCCAGAGAGGGTGGCTACACCTTC,CAWYNSPGAREGGYTF
TRBJ2-7,-,13,TRBV19,-,TGTGCCAGTAGTATAGCAGGGGACTACGAGCAGTACTTC,CASSIAGDYEQYF
TRBJ2-1,-,15,TRBV7-3,TRBD1,TGTGCCAGCAGCTACCCCGGGACAGATAGGGATGAGCAGTTCTTC,CASSYPGTDRDEQFF
TRBJ2-7,-,14,TRBV6-1,TRBD1,TGTGCCAGCAGTGAAGGACAGGGCGCCTACGAGCAGTACTTC,CASSEGQGAYEQYF
TRBJ1-5,-,14,TRBV29-1,-,TGCAGCGTTGAAGAAGAAGGGTTTGGTCAGCCCCAGCATTTT,CSVEEEGFGQPQHF
TRBJ2-7,-,14,TRBV10-1,TRBD2,TGCGCCAGCAGTGAGGTTCGGACTAGCGGGGAGCAGTACTTC,CASSEVRTSGEQYF
TRBJ2-3,-,15,TRBV5-6,TRBD2,TGTGCCAGCAGCCAGGGACTAGCGGGATGGGATACGCAGTATTTT,CASSQGLAGWDTQYF
TRBJ2-5,-,13,TRBV10-3,-,TGTGCCATCAGTGAGGACACCGAAGAGACCCAGTACTTC,CAISEDTEETQYF
TRBJ1-3,-,15,TRBV5-1,TRBD1,TGCGCCAGCAGCTTGGCCCAGACAGGGGAAAACACCATATATTTT,CASSLAQTGENTIYF
TRBJ2-1,-,14,TRBV28,-,TGTGCCACCAGTCGAGGTCCTAGAGTGAATGAGCAGTTCTTC,CATSRGPRVNEQFF
TRBJ2-2,-,14,TRBV19,-,TGTGCCAGTAGTATCCGGCGGGACACCGGGGAGCTGTTTTTT,CASSIRRDTGELFF
TRBJ2-7,-,14,TRBV19,TRBD1,TGTGCCAGCGGCGCCGGGACAGGGGGATACGAGCAGTACTTC,CASGAGTGGYEQYF
TRBJ2-5,-,15,TRBV10-1,-,TGCGCCAGCAGTGAGTCTAAGGGGACCACCGGAGCCCAGTACTTC,CASSESKGTTGAQYF
TRBJ2-7,-,13,TRBV9,-,TGTGCCAGCAGCCGGGCCCCCACCTACGAGCAGTACTTC,CASSRAPTYEQYF
TRBJ2-3,-,14,TRBV27,-,TGTGCCAGCAGTTCTCACAGCCGCACAGATACGCAGTATTTT,CASSSHSRTDTQYF
TRBJ1-2,-,18,TRBV5-1,-,TGCGCCAGCAGCTTGAAAGGATCGGGGGCAGGGCAACAAGGAGGCTACACCTTC,CASSLKGSGAGQQGGYTF
TRBJ2-3,-,12,TRBV5-4,-,TGTGCCAGCAGCCGCGGCACAGATACGCAGTATTTT,CASSRGTDTQYF
TRBJ2-7,-,15,TRBV4-3,-,TGCGCCAGCAGCCAAGATCTGGCAAACTCCTACGAGCAGTACTTC,CASSQDLANSYEQYF
TRBJ2-3,-,18,TRBV7-6,-,TGTGCCAGCAGCTCCAGTGCCGGGGGACAGCGATTCACAGATACGCAGTATTTT,CASSSSAGGQRFTDTQYF
TRBJ2-7,-,15,TRBV9,TRBD2,TGTGCCAGCGCAGTGGCTAGCGGGATACCCTACGAGCAGTACTTC,CASAVASGIPYEQYF
TRBJ2-1,once,20,TRBV27,-,TGTGCCAGCAGTTTATTAAGGAAGGGCTCCCAGTACAGCTCCTACAATGAGCAGTTCTTC,CASSLLRKGSQYSSYNEQFF
TRBJ2-2,-,21,TRBV4-2,TRBD2,TGTGCCAGCAGCCAAGATTTCCCTAGCGGGACCATAATTTTGAACACCGGGGAGCTGTTTTTT,CASSQDFPSGTIILNTGELFF
TRBJ2-7,-,17,TRBV27,TRBD2,TGTGCCAGCAGTTTATCCCCGGGACTAGCGGGAGTCTACGAGCAGTACTTC,CASSLSPGLAGVYEQYF
TRBJ2-7,-,15,TRBV7-9,TRBD1,TGTGCCAGCAGCAACACCGGGACAGGGGACTACGAGCAGTACTTC,CASSNTGTGDYEQYF
TRBJ2-3,-,17,TRBV7-2,TRBD2,TGTGCCAGCAGCTTAGCCGGGACTAGCGGAGGCACAGATACGCAGTATTTT,CASSLAGTSGGTDTQYF
TRBJ2-7,-,12,TRBV29-1,-,TGCAGCGTTGAAGGCAGGGGCGGCGAGCAGTACTTC,CSVEGRGGEQYF
TRBJ2-7,-,17,TRBV27,-,TGTGCCAGCAGTTTAAGGGTCAAAAAAGGGATCTCCTACGAGCAGTACTTC,CASSLRVKKGISYEQYF
TRBJ2-1,-,17,TRBV9,TRBD2,TGTGCCAGCAGCGTAGCTCCCCTTAGCGGGAGCCCCCTGGGGCAGTTCTTC,CASSVAPLSGSPLGQFF
TRBJ2-1,-,15,TRBV11-2,TRBD2,TGTGCCAGCAGCTCCTTACTAGCGGGAGAACAGCAGCAGTTCTTC,CASSSLLAGEQQQFF
TRBJ2-7,-,16,TRBV7-9,TRBD2,TGTGCCAGCAGCTTAGAGGCTAGCGGGAGCCCCTACGAGCAGTACTTC,CASSLEASGSPYEQYF
TRBJ2-1,once,14,TRBV5-1,-,TGCGCCAGCAGCTTAACCGGGGCCCCTAATGAGCAGTTCTTC,CASSLTGAPNEQFF
TRBJ1-1,-,12,TRBV19,-,TGTGCCAGTAGTCCCCGGGGGTACGTTGCTTTCTTT,CASSPRGYVAFF
TRBJ2-1,once,16,TRBV9,TRBD1,TGTGCCAGCAGCGTATCCGGGACAGGGACCGACAATGAGCAGTTCTTC,CASSVSGTGTDNEQFF
TRBJ2-1,-,16,TRBV11-2,TRBD2,TGTGCCAGCACCTTGGGGATCAATAGCGGGAGGCTTGAGCAGTTCTTC,CASTLGINSGRLEQFF
TRBJ2-5,-,15,TRBV25-1,TRBD1,TGTGCCAGCAGCCCCCTGACAGGGGCCCCAGAGACCCAGTACTTC,CASSPLTGAPETQYF
TRBJ2-1,-,15,TRBV14,TRBD1,TGTGCCAGCAGCCCGTGGACAGGGGGATTCGATGAGCAGTTCTTC,CASSPWTGGFDEQFF
TRBJ2-7,-,13,TRBV2,-,TGTGCCAGCAGTGACAAAGTATTGGGCGAGCAGTACTTC,CASSDKVLGEQYF
TRBJ1-2,-,13,TRBV5-1,-,TGCGCCAGCAGCTATGGAGGGCCAGATGGCTACACCTTC,CASSYGGPDGYTF
TRBJ2-3,-,15,TRBV14,-,TGTGCCAGCAGCCCCCAACCTAGTTCCACAGATACGCAGTATTTT,CASSPQPSSTDTQYF
TRBJ2-6,-,15,TRBV4-1,-,TGCGCCAGCAGCCCCCCGTTCTCTGGGGCCAACGTCCTGACTTTC,CASSPPFSGANVLTF
TRBJ2-1,once,15,TRBV28,TRBD1,TGTGCCAGCACCAAAGGGACAGGGTCCTACAATGAGCAGTTCTTC,CASTKGTGSYNEQFF
TRBJ1-5,once,14,TRBV7-9,-,TGTGCCAGCAGCTTAGCCCACAGCAATCAGCCCCAGCATTTT,CASSLAHSNQPQHF
TRBJ1-1,-,11,TRBV28,-,TGTGCCAGTTTGGCGGGGACTGAAGCTTTCTTT,CASLAGTEAFF